The 8 T cell receptor beta chains listed next were all sequenced from one sample in a study of OX40 agonist ivuxolimab in advanced cancers. The table came from immunoSEQ multiplex PCR; TCRdb's copy has only in-frame clones and leaves some out. The data show approximately 74,000 clones, roughly 85% seen once. The sequencing used CD4+ or CD8+ T cells sorted from blood, collected in a trial of the OX40 agonist ivuxolimab. The source is an adult with an advanced solid tumor such as melanoma, head and neck, liver or kidney cancer.

V is TRBV28 and J is TRBJ1-2, with D possibly TRBD1 on 6 matching bases. The CDR3 has 14 amino acids. V gave up 6 bases and J gave up 0 bases, with 11 bases separating them. Germline assignment: CDR1 MDHEN and CDR2 SYDVKM. This CDR3 reads CASRWGAANYGYTF. CDR3 coding DNA: TGTGCCAGCAGGTGGGGGGCTGCTAACTATGGCTACACCTTC.

This clone has at least ten counts. This chain links TRBV6-1 with TRBJ2-5; 9 bases align to TRBD1. The CDR3 runs 16 residues. After removal of 1 base from V and 5 bases from J, the junction contained 8 bases not matched to a gene. Germline loops: CDR1 MNHNS, CDR2 SASEGT. CDR3 amino acids: CASSEVKGQGSETQYF. DNA for the CDR3: TGTGCCAGCAGTGAAGTAAAGGGACAGGGATCGGAGACCCAGTACTTC.

The chain carries TRBV10-3 and TRBJ1-1; D might be TRBD1 (5 bases). V was clipped by 4 bases and J by 1 base, with 10 bases between them. Germline V lookup: CDR1 ENHRY, CDR2 SYGVKD. This CDR3 has 14 residues. This CDR3 reads CAISGRGQNTEAFF. As DNA, the CDR3 is TGTGCCATCAGTGGGCGGGGCCAGAACACTGAAGCTTTCTTT.

V gene TRBV19 combines with J gene TRBJ1-3, with 7 bases identical to TRBD1. CDR1 and CDR2 from the germline V gene are LNHDA and SQIVND (reference sequence). V dropped 1 base and J dropped 1; count of bases not matched to a gene: 7. CDR3 length equals 17 residues. The CDR3 reads CASSIGDSLQSGNTIYF. The CDR3 nucleotides read TGTGCCAGTAGTATAGGGGACAGTCTCCAATCTGGAAACACCATATATTTT.

The rearrangement uses TRBV21-1 and TRBJ1-1. TRBV21-1 is termed a pseudogene. The CDR3 is 13 residues long. DNA of the CDR3: TGTGCCAGCAGCAAGCCCTCGAACACTGAAGCTTTCTTT. This encodes CASSKPSNTEAFF.

This clone appeared once. The V and J genes are TRBV5-8 and TRBJ1-5, with D maybe TRBD1 (5 bases). The V end lost 5 bases, the J end lost 7 bases, and 10 bases lay between the germline ends. This CDR3 is 12 amino acids long. CDR1 is SGHTS and CDR2 is YDEGEE in the germline V gene. The CDR3 loop reads CASSWGGQPQHF. The CDR3 nucleotides are TGTGCCAGCAGTTGGGGGGGACAGCCCCAGCATTTT.

The CDR3 spells CASSLGRAPEAFF. CDR3 in DNA: TGTGCCAGCAGCTTAGGAAGGGCCCCTGAAGCTTTCTTT. The V gene is TRBV7-9, the J gene TRBJ1-1; no clear D. Trimming left V 1 base short and J 6 bases short, with 9 bases between. The length of the CDR3 is 13 residues. Looked up from germline, CDR1 is SEHNR and CDR2 is FQNEAQ (reference sequence). The variable domain in full, with the rest retrieved from reference TRBV7-9 and TRBJ1-1, is DTGVSQNPRHKITKRGQNVTFRCDPISEHNRLYWYRQTLGQGPEFLTYFQNEAQLEKSRLLSDRFSAERPKGSFSTLEIQRTEQGDSAMYLCASSLGRAPEAFFGQGTRLTVV.

For the CDR3, the DNA is TGCGCCAGCAGCCCCTCTCAGGGGGCCAACGTCCTGACTTTC. This sequence encodes CASSPSQGANVLTF. The rearrangement links TRBV4-3 to TRBJ2-6; no reliable D call. Germline V gene lookup returns CDR1 LGHNA and CDR2 YSLEER. Trimming removed 4 bases at V and 4 bases at J, with 8 bases between. This CDR3 comprises 14 residues.